The subject of this entry is one T cell receptor (beta chain). Its antigen is undetermined. The germline V and J ends were trimmed by 5 bases and 2 bases, with 9 bases remaining between them. The CDR3 runs 13 residues. Germline V gene sequence: CDR1 SEHNR, CDR2 FQNEAQ (reference sequence). These data are taken from a study of OX40 agonist ivuxolimab in advanced cancers. Study findings and constraints: Also showing low normalized T-cell clonal expansion were some of the nonresponders.

Sequencing used immunoSEQ multiplex PCR; TCRdb keeps in-frame clones, though not all of them. The sample holds about 64,000 clones, about 80% seen once. This chain connects TRBV7-9 to TRBJ2-5; D perhaps matches TRBD2 (5 bases). Sequenced material: CD4+ or CD8+ T cells sorted from blood, taken in a trial of the OX40 agonist ivuxolimab. This receptor was identified in an adult with an advanced solid tumor such as melanoma, head and neck, liver or kidney cancer. CDR3 sequence reads: CASSRTVQETQYF. The CDR3, as DNA: TGTGCCAGCAGCCGGACTGTACAAGAGACCCAGTACTTC.